These 10 T cell receptor beta chains came from one sample sequenced in a study of cytomegalovirus exposure and HLA in healthy donors. The PCR contained 60 Vbeta and 13 Jbeta primers. The repertoire was sequenced with immunoSEQ multiplex PCR; TCRdb's copy has only in-frame clones and lacks some. Here the sample spans over 100,000 clones, nearly 70% being singletons. The sequenced material came from PBMCs. The receptors originated from a woman between 65 and 79 years old in good health and CMV-seropositive.

This sequence joins TRBV6-1 and TRBJ2-7; 12 nucleotides line up with TRBD2. With 5 bases clipped from V and 4 bases from J, the junction kept 3 bases outside the gene matches. The CDR3 sequence is 14 residues long. The germline V gene has CDR1 MNHNS and CDR2 SASEGT. The CDR3 DNA follows: TGTGCCAGCAGTCGACTAGCGGGGGAATACGAGCAGTACTTC. Its translation: CASSRLAGEYEQYF.

The rearrangement joins TRBV5-1 to TRBJ1-3; 9 bases agree with TRBD1. The CDR3 is made up of 15 amino acids. Germline V gene lookup returns CDR1 SGHRS and CDR2 YFSETQ. After removal of 4 bases from V and 2 bases from J, the junction contained 4 bases not matched to a gene. Here the CDR3 reads CASSLTGGTGNTIYF. DNA for the CDR3: TGCGCCAGCAGCCTTACAGGGGGCACTGGAAACACCATATATTTT.

In DNA form, the CDR3 reads TGTGCCAGCAGCTTAGCAACAGGACCGATCTACGAGCAGTACTTC. Amino acids: CASSLATGPIYEQYF. The V call is TRBV7-9, the J call TRBJ2-7; D may be TRBD1 (5 bases). The CDR3 runs to 15 residues. V was cut by 0 bases and J by 3 bases, with 12 bases left in between. Germline values: CDR1 SEHNR, CDR2 FQNEAQ (reference sequence). Based on the CDR3 plus reference TRBV7-9 and TRBJ2-7, the full variable domain is DTGVSQNPRHKITKRGQNVTFRCDPISEHNRLYWYRQTLGQGPEFLTYFQNEAQLEKSRLLSDRFSAERPKGSFSTLEIQRTEQGDSAMYLCASSLATGPIYEQYFGPGTRLTVT.

In this sample, this clone turned up a few times. This rearrangement joins TRBV18 to TRBJ1-5; 7 bases map to TRBD1. V shed 3 bases, J shed 7 bases, and the junction held 9 bases outside the gene matches. The CDR3 has 15 amino acids. Germline V gene lookup returns CDR1 KGHSH and CDR2 LQKENI. CDR3 amino acids: CASSPQDRAGQPQHF. Written as DNA, the CDR3 is TGTGCCAGCTCACCCCAAGACAGGGCGGGGCAGCCCCAGCATTTT.

The rearrangement uses TRBV9 and TRBJ2-5; 10 nucleotides match TRBD2. The CDR3 runs 18 residues. The V gene's germline CDR1 is SGDLS and CDR2 YYNGEE. After removal of 1 base from V and 5 bases from J, the junction contained 14 bases not matched to a gene. CDR3 protein: CASSVYNLAGDLRETQYF. CDR3 in DNA: TGTGCCAGCAGCGTATATAACCTAGCGGGGGATCTGAGGGAGACCCAGTACTTC. The full variable domain, with the rest looked up from reference TRBV9 and TRBJ2-5, is DSGVTQTPKHLITATGQRVTLRCSPRSGDLSVYWYQQSLDQGLQFLIQYYNGEERAKGNILERFSAQQFPDLHSELNLSSLELGDSALYFCASSVYNLAGDLRETQYFGPGTRLLVL.

The genes are TRBV7-2 and TRBJ2-6, with a weak D call TRBD2 (6 bases). From germline, CDR1 is SGHTA and CDR2 FQGNSA. Trimming removed 1 base from V and 0 bases from J, with 10 bases in between. The CDR3 is made up of 17 amino acids. For the CDR3, the DNA is TGTGCCAGCAGCTTAGTAGCGGACCTCTCTGGGGCCAACGTCCTGACTTTC. Translated: CASSLVADLSGANVLTF.

The chain is built from TRBV10-2 and TRBJ1-3; a possible D gene is TRBD1 (6 bases). V gave up 7 bases and J gave up 0 bases, with 10 bases separating them. This CDR3 region has 14 residues. Germline lookup yields CDR1 WSHSY and CDR2 SAAADI. CDR3 nucleotides: TGCGCCAGCACCGACAGGCCCTCTGGAAACACCATATATTTT. Translation: CASTDRPSGNTIYF.

The CDR3 nucleotides read TGTGCCAGCAGCTTGGGACTCAGCACAGATACGCAGTATTTT. It encodes CASSLGLSTDTQYF. This chain connects TRBV7-3 to TRBJ2-3; TRBD2 might be the D (6 bases). This CDR3 has 14 amino acids. V was pared by 3 bases and J by 0 bases, with 7 bases between. Germline CDR1 SGHTA, CDR2 FQGTGA.

The genes are TRBV12-5 and TRBJ2-1; 9 bases align to TRBD2. The trim removed 4 bases at V and 10 bases at J, leaving 11 bases unmatched. The germline V gene encodes CDR1 LGHNT and CDR2 FRNRAP. This CDR3 has 15 amino acids. The CDR3 sequence is CASGSDGTSRREQFF. DNA of the CDR3: TGTGCTAGTGGTTCGGACGGGACTAGCCGCCGGGAGCAGTTCTTC. The full variable domain, completed using reference TRBV12-5 and TRBJ2-1, is DARVTQTPRHKVTEMGQEVTMRCQPILGHNTVFWYRQTMMQGLELLAYFRNRAPLDDSGMPKDRFSAEMPDATLATLKIQPSEPRDSAVYFCASGSDGTSRREQFFGPGTRLTVL.

This sequence joins TRBV6-1 and TRBJ1-1, with TRBD1 matching over 8 bases. This CDR3 spans 12 amino acids. The V gene's germline CDR1 is MNHNS and CDR2 SASEGT. V was pared by 6 bases and J by 9 bases, with 6 bases of the junction left unmatched. The CDR3 DNA reads TGTGCCAGCAGAGCACAGGGGGAAAAAGCTTTCTTT. As protein: CASRAQGEKAFF.